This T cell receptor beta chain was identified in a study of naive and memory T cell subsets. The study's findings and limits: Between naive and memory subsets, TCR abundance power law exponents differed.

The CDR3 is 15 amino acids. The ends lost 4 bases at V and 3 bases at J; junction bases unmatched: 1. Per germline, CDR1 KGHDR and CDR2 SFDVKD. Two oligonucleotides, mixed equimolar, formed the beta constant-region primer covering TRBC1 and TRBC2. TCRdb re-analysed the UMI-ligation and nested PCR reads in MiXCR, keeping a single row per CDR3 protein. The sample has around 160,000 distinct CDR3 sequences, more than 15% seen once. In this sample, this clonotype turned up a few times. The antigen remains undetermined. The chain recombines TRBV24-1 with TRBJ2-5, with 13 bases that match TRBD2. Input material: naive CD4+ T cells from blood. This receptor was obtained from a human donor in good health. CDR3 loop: CATSDGLAGEETQYF. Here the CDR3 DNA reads TGTGCCACCAGTGACGGACTAGCGGGGGAAGAGACCCAGTACTTC.